The rows below give T cell receptor beta chains drawn from one sample of a study of T-cell memory formation after mild COVID-19. One entry per CDR3 protein, called by TCRdb with MiXCR from the 5' RACE reads. The sample gives approximately 350,000 distinct CDR3 sequences, approximately 29% of which show up once; 13% is in the top ten. The sample taken for sequencing was PBMCs or a T cell subset sorted from them (not recorded which). Receptor source: an adult woman who had mild COVID-19 (a few samples of this study predate the infection). Cell type and time point are not known. CDR3s include the opening cysteine and the closing phenylalanine or tryptophan. Each record gives: J gene, D gene, clone size, V gene, CDR3 protein, CDR3 DNA. D genes are given only for firm matches. Clone size appears in some rows only: once, few, many, or a class for an expanded clone.

j_call: TRBJ2-1; d_call: TRBD2; clone_size: few; v_call: TRBV7-9; cdr3_aa: CASSLSHGGANEQFF; cdr3_nt: TGTGCCAGCAGCTTAAGTCACGGGGGGGCAAATGAGCAGTTCTTC
j_call: TRBJ2-3; d_call: NA; clone_size: many; v_call: TRBV5-1; cdr3_aa: CASSSGPSTDTQYF; cdr3_nt: TGTGCCAGCAGCTCCGGACCCAGCACAGATACGCAGTATTTT
j_call: TRBJ2-3; d_call: TRBD1; clone_size: few; v_call: TRBV7-3; cdr3_aa: CASSLARTGADTQYF; cdr3_nt: TGTGCCAGCAGCTTGGCGCGGACAGGGGCAGATACGCAGTATTTT
j_call: TRBJ1-1; d_call: TRBD1; clone_size: NA; v_call: TRBV19; cdr3_aa: CASSIEDRGTKNTEAFF; cdr3_nt: TGTGCCAGTAGTATAGAAGACAGGGGAACCAAGAACACTGAAGCTTTCTTT
j_call: TRBJ2-5; d_call: TRBD1; clone_size: few; v_call: TRBV3-1; cdr3_aa: CASSRTSTGRETQYF; cdr3_nt: TGTGCCAGCAGCCGCACATCGACAGGGCGAGAGACCCAGTACTTC
j_call: TRBJ1-2; d_call: NA; clone_size: NA; v_call: TRBV5-1; cdr3_aa: CASSLDSHGYTF; cdr3_nt: TGCGCCAGCAGCTTGGACAGTCATGGCTACACCTTC
j_call: TRBJ2-1; d_call: NA; clone_size: NA; v_call: TRBV4-3; cdr3_aa: CASSQDRLAGHYNEQFF; cdr3_nt: TGCGCCAGCAGCCAAGATCGTCTGGCAGGGCACTACAATGAGCAGTTCTTC
j_call: TRBJ1-5; d_call: NA; clone_size: NA; v_call: TRBV12-3/TRBV12-4; cdr3_aa: CASSFSGDQPQHF; cdr3_nt: TGTGCCAGCAGTTTTTCTGGGGATCAGCCCCAGCATTTT
j_call: TRBJ2-1; d_call: TRBD2; clone_size: NA; v_call: TRBV7-9; cdr3_aa: CAIRLAEYNEQFF; cdr3_nt: TGTGCCATCCGACTAGCGGAATACAATGAGCAGTTCTTC
j_call: TRBJ2-5; d_call: TRBD1; clone_size: NA; v_call: TRBV29-1; cdr3_aa: CSVATGAEETQYF; cdr3_nt: TGCAGCGTTGCAACAGGGGCTGAAGAGACCCAGTACTTC
j_call: TRBJ1-1; d_call: TRBD1; clone_size: NA; v_call: TRBV30; cdr3_aa: CAWSRRQGNTEAFF; cdr3_nt: TGTGCCTGGAGTCGCAGACAGGGGAACACTGAAGCTTTCTTT
j_call: TRBJ2-7; d_call: NA; clone_size: few; v_call: TRBV3-1; cdr3_aa: CASSQSRHYEQYF; cdr3_nt: TGTGCCAGCAGCCAATCACGGCACTACGAGCAGTACTTC
j_call: TRBJ2-1; d_call: TRBD2; clone_size: few; v_call: TRBV7-2; cdr3_aa: CASSLGTSGNEQFF; cdr3_nt: TGTGCCAGCAGCTTAGGGACTAGTGGGAATGAGCAGTTCTTC
j_call: TRBJ2-7; d_call: NA; clone_size: few; v_call: TRBV30; cdr3_aa: CAWSGGGLRYEQYF; cdr3_nt: TGTGCCTGGAGCGGGGGAGGTCTTCGATACGAGCAGTACTTC
j_call: TRBJ2-3; d_call: TRBD1; clone_size: NA; v_call: TRBV7-8; cdr3_aa: CASSFSANRGPRTDTQYF; cdr3_nt: TGTGCCAGCAGCTTCTCGGCTAACAGGGGACCTCGCACAGATACGCAGTATTTT
j_call: TRBJ2-7; d_call: TRBD1; clone_size: NA; v_call: TRBV11-2; cdr3_aa: CASRPPGQGEYEQYF; cdr3_nt: TGTGCCAGCAGACCCCCGGGACAGGGGGAGTACGAGCAGTACTTC
j_call: TRBJ2-7; d_call: NA; clone_size: few; v_call: TRBV12-3/TRBV12-4; cdr3_aa: CASSLRQVPYEQYF; cdr3_nt: TGTGCCAGCAGTTTACGTCAGGTACCTTACGAGCAGTACTTC
j_call: TRBJ2-3; d_call: NA; clone_size: NA; v_call: TRBV20-1; cdr3_aa: CSVGGMSSADTQYF; cdr3_nt: TGCAGTGTTGGGGGAATGAGTTCCGCAGATACGCAGTATTTT
j_call: TRBJ2-1; d_call: TRBD2; clone_size: NA; v_call: TRBV7-8; cdr3_aa: CASSLSGLAGVNEQFF; cdr3_nt: TGTGCCAGCAGCTTATCTGGACTAGCGGGAGTGAATGAGCAGTTCTTC
j_call: TRBJ2-6; d_call: NA; clone_size: many; v_call: TRBV12-3/TRBV12-4; cdr3_aa: CASSSQGTSGANVLTF; cdr3_nt: TGTGCCAGCAGTTCACAGGGCACATCTGGGGCCAACGTCCTGACTTTC
j_call: TRBJ2-7; d_call: TRBD1; clone_size: NA; v_call: TRBV24-1; cdr3_aa: CATSEAGTGGEQYF; cdr3_nt: TGTGCCACCAGTGAAGCTGGGACAGGGGGTGAGCAGTACTTC
j_call: TRBJ1-2; d_call: NA; clone_size: NA; v_call: TRBV7-9; cdr3_aa: CASSLVYATNYGYTF; cdr3_nt: TGTGCCAGCAGCTTAGTTTACGCCACTAACTATGGCTACACCTTC
j_call: TRBJ1-5; d_call: TRBD1; clone_size: NA; v_call: TRBV5-6; cdr3_aa: CASSFFRDRGSLGPQHF; cdr3_nt: TGTGCCAGCAGCTTCTTCCGGGACAGGGGCTCCCTTGGGCCCCAGCATTTT
j_call: TRBJ2-2; d_call: NA; clone_size: NA; v_call: TRBV5-5; cdr3_aa: CASSLGKISGTGELFF; cdr3_nt: TGTGCCAGCAGCTTAGGGAAGATCTCGGGCACCGGGGAGCTGTTTTTT